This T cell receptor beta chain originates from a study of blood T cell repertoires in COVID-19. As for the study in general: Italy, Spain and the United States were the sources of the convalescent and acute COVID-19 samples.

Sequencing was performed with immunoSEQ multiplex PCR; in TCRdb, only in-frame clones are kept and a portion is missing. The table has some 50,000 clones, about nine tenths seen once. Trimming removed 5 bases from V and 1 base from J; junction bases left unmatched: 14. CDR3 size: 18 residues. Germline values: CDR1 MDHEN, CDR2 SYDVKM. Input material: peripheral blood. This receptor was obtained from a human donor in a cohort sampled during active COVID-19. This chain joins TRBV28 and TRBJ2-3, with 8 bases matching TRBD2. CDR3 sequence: CASSPLPGLDSRTDTQYF. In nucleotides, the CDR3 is TGTGCCAGCAGTCCTTTGCCGGGACTAGATAGTCGCACAGATACGCAGTATTTT.